A single sample is the source of the 18 T cell receptor beta chains below, sequenced in a study of CD4+ T cells in melanoma. Using immunoSEQ multiplex PCR, the repertoire was profiled, and TCRdb retains in-frame clones only, with some absent. The data contain more than 12,000 clones, approximately 80% of them singletons. Sequencing was performed on cells from a culture (not recorded whether cultured in vitro). The receptors here all came from a human donor with melanoma.

CDR3 bases: TGTGCCAGCAGTGCTCTGGGACAGGGCCCTGAAGCTTTCTTT. Protein sequence: CASSALGQGPEAFF. This chain connects TRBV2 to TRBJ1-1; 9 nucleotides align to TRBD1. The CDR3 length is 14 residues. Germline assignment: CDR1 SNHLY and CDR2 FYNNEI. Trimming at V came to 4 bases and at J to 6 bases, leaving 6 bases not matched to a gene.

The CDR3 protein is CASSTRDPNTNYGYTF. CDR3 DNA sequence: TGTGCCAGCTCAACGCGGGACCCAAATACTAACTATGGCTACACCTTC. The J gene is TRBJ1-2, the V gene TRBV18; TRBD1 might be the D (5 bases). CDR1 KGHSH and CDR2 LQKENI come from the germline V gene. Trimming left V 5 bases short and J 0 bases short, with 16 bases between. The CDR3 sequence is 16 residues long. Complete variable domain (other parts from reference TRBV18 and TRBJ1-2): NAGVMQNPRHLVRRRGQEARLRCSPMKGHSHVYWYRQLPEEGLKFMVYLQKENIIDESGMPKERFSAEFPKEGPSILRIQQVVRGDSAAYFCASSTRDPNTNYGYTFGSGTRLTVV.

The chain employs TRBV10-1 and TRBJ2-1, with a weak D call TRBD1 (5 bases). V dropped 5 bases and J dropped 4 bases, with 12 bases sitting between them. The germline V gene has CDR1 WNHNN and CDR2 SYGVQD (reference sequence). The CDR3 contains 14 residues. DNA for the CDR3: TGCGCCAGCAGTAAAACGACAGCGTACAATGAGCAGTTCTTC. Its protein product is CASSKTTAYNEQFF.

This clone came up once. The V call is TRBV30, the J call TRBJ2-7; D gene uncertain. The CDR3 runs to 12 residues. CDR1 and CDR2 (germline): GTSNPN, SVGIG (reference sequence). Trimming took 2 bases from V and 1 from J, leaving 6 bases between them. The CDR3: CAWSSPSYEQYF. The CDR3 nucleotides are TGTGCCTGGAGTTCACCTTCCTACGAGCAGTACTTC.

The chain couples TRBV5-1 to TRBJ1-2, with 9 bases aligning to TRBD1. The CDR3 consists of 15 residues. Losses at the gene ends were 4 bases for V and 3 bases for J; bases not matched to a gene: 7. In germline, CDR1 is SGHRS, CDR2 YFSETQ. The CDR3 region has the DNA TGCGCCAGCAGCCAACGCGGGACAGGGTACTATGGCTACACCTTC. Translation gives CASSQRGTGYYGYTF.

This chain uses TRBV29-1 with TRBJ1-2; possibly TRBD1 for D (5 bases). V was cut by 4 bases and J by 8 bases, with 11 bases left in between. The V gene's germline CDR1 is SQVTM and CDR2 ANQGSEA. This CDR3 comprises 11 residues. CDR3 nucleotide sequence: TGCAGCGTTGGGGGGACGCAAGGCTACACCTTC. This codes for CSVGGTQGYTF.

The chain is built from TRBV5-1 and TRBJ2-2, with D possibly being TRBD1 (6 bases). The CDR3 runs 15 residues. Looked up from germline, CDR1 is SGHRS and CDR2 is YFSETQ. V was cut by 4 bases and J by 6 bases, with 16 bases left in between. The CDR3 nucleotides read TGCGCCAGCAGCCCAAGCACAGGGTTCGCCGGGGAGCTGTTTTTT. Protein product: CASSPSTGFAGELFF. Supplemented by reference TRBV5-1 and TRBJ2-2, the full variable domain reads KAGVTQTPRYLIKTRGQQVTLSCSPISGHRSVSWYQQTPGQGLQFLFEYFSETQRNKGNFPGRFSGRQFSNSRSEMNVSTLELGDSALYLCASSPSTGFAGELFFGEGSRLTVL.

The chain joins TRBV19 to TRBJ1-2, with D possibly matching TRBD1 (5 bases). CDR1 and CDR2 from the germline V gene are LNHDA and SQIVND (reference sequence). The V and J ends lost 0 bases and 4 bases respectively, with 12 bases between them. The CDR3 covers 15 residues. The CDR3 nucleotides are TGTGCCAGTAGTATAGACGGCGCGGGGCCCTATGGCTACACCTTC. This codes for CASSIDGAGPYGYTF.

The J gene is TRBJ2-7, the V gene TRBV7-2, with D perhaps being TRBD1 or TRBD2 (5 bases each). With 2 bases removed from V and 7 bases from J, the gap between germline ends came to 9 bases. Germline V CDR1 and CDR2: SGHTA, FQGNSA. The CDR3 is 12 amino acids. Here the CDR3 DNA reads TGTGCCAGCAGCTTAAAGGGGAGAGAGCAGTACTTC. It is translated as CASSLKGREQYF.

V usage is TRBV11-2 and J usage is TRBJ2-2; TRBD1 or TRBD2 may be the D gene (5 bases each). This CDR3 contains 16 residues. Deletions cut 5 bases from V and 0 bases from J, with 13 bases between. Germline V gene lookup returns CDR1 SGHAT and CDR2 FQNNGV. The CDR3 nucleotides are TGTGCCAGCAGCCTGCAATGGGGGTCGAACACCGGGGAGCTGTTTTTT. Its translation: CASSLQWGSNTGELFF. Complete variable domain (other parts from reference TRBV11-2 and TRBJ2-2): EAGVAQSPRYKIIEKRQSVAFWCNPISGHATLYWYQQILGQGPKLLIQFQNNGVVDDSQLPKDRFSAERLKGVDSTLKIQPAKLEDSAVYLCASSLQWGSNTGELFFGEGSRLTVL.

The rearrangement links TRBV7-2 to TRBJ1-2, with unresolved D. This CDR3 is 12 amino acids long. Germline CDR1 is SGHTA and CDR2 is FQGNSA. V was pared by 4 bases and J by 5 bases, with 8 bases between. Here the CDR3 reads CASSSGSYGYTF. Here the CDR3 DNA reads TGTGCCAGCAGCTCGGGATCATATGGCTACACCTTC.

The chain is built from TRBV18 and TRBJ2-1; tentative D call: TRBD1 (5 bases). V was trimmed by 4 bases and J by 2 bases, leaving 12 bases between them. Germline assignment: CDR1 KGHSH and CDR2 LQKENI. CDR3 length: 15 residues. CDR3 DNA: TGTGCCAGCTCACAGGGGCAGGGTCCCTACAATGAGCAGTTCTTC. Encoded protein: CASSQGQGPYNEQFF.

The V gene is TRBV19, the J gene TRBJ2-3; D unresolved. CDR3 length: 13 amino acids. Trimming pared 6 bases from V and 0 bases from J, leaving 7 bases between. Germline loops: CDR1 LNHDA, CDR2 SQIVND (reference sequence). CDR3 in amino acids: CASRQSSTDTQYF. The CDR3 DNA sequence: TGTGCCAGTAGGCAATCTAGCACAGATACGCAGTATTTT. Combining the CDR3 with reference TRBV19 and TRBJ2-3 gives the whole variable domain DGGITQSPKYLFRKEGQNVTLSCEQNLNHDAMYWYRQDPGQGLRLIYYSQIVNDFQKGDIAEGYSVSREKKESFPLTVTSAQKNPTAFYLCASRQSSTDTQYFGPGTRLTVL.

This chain joins TRBV9 and TRBJ2-3; tentative D call: TRBD2 (5 bases). V gave up 4 bases and J gave up 7 bases, with 25 bases separating them. This CDR3 has 17 residues. Germline CDR1 and CDR2: SGDLS and YYNGEE. The CDR3 DNA sequence: TGTGCCAGCAGCCCGCAGTCGGGTCCTCCGGGCGGGTATACGCAGTATTTT. Amino acids: CASSPQSGPPGGYTQYF.

The genes are TRBV18 and TRBJ1-1; maybe TRBD1 (5 bases). V shed 2 bases and J shed 2 bases, with 15 bases lying between them. CDR1 and CDR2 from the germline V gene are KGHSH and LQKENI. This CDR3 is 16 amino acids long. The CDR3 nucleotides read TGTGCCAGCTCACCAATCTCGCGGGGACTAAACACTGAAGCTTTCTTT. Translation: CASSPISRGLNTEAFF.

The chain combines TRBV29-1 with TRBJ2-2, with D hard to call. Trimming stripped 3 bases from V and 6 bases from J, with 8 bases between. Germline assignment: CDR1 SQVTM and CDR2 ANQGSEA. The CDR3 length is 12 residues. As DNA, the CDR3 is TGCAGCGTTGAGTATCCCCCCGGGGAGCTGTTTTTT. Amino acid sequence: CSVEYPPGELFF.

V is TRBV11-2 and J is TRBJ2-2; D is unresolved. The CDR3 has 14 residues. V gave up 5 bases and J gave up 1 base, with 8 bases separating them. The V gene's germline CDR1 is SGHAT and CDR2 FQNNGV. The CDR3 sequence is CASSRSVNTGELFF. In DNA, the CDR3 is TGTGCCAGCAGCAGGTCCGTGAACACCGGGGAGCTGTTTTTT.

In this sample, this clone turned up a few times. The chain carries TRBV5-1 and TRBJ2-3, with 8 bases that match TRBD1. Trimming removed 4 bases from V and 5 bases from J; junction bases left unmatched: 9. CDR1 is SGHRS, CDR2 YFSETQ, per germline. The CDR3 contains 15 residues. CDR3 nucleotides: TGCGCCAGCAGCCGTCAGGGGGCTGAAGTAGATACGCAGTATTTT. Protein sequence: CASSRQGAEVDTQYF.